Following are 17 T cell receptor beta chains from one sample sequenced in a study of blood T cells in healthy people across ages. For the second PCR, which ran for 7 to 11 cycles, a sample-barcoded 5' primer and a J-beta primer mix were used. TCRdb recomputed calls from the 5' RACE reads with MiXCR, one row per CDR3 protein. Among 1,800,000 or so distinct CDR3 sequences listed, more than 35% were seen once. Sequencing input: blood. These receptors all stem from a human donor in good health.

This clonotype has only one observation. The chain is built from TRBV7-2 and TRBJ1-1; D not resolved. This CDR3 spans 17 amino acids. Germline CDR1 is SGHTA and CDR2 is FQGNSA. Trimming left V 3 bases short and J 4 bases short, with 21 bases between. The CDR3 nucleotides read TGTGCCAGCAGCTTTATTCGATCCCCTACGTTTGCCACTGAAGCTTTCTTT. Translating it yields CASSFIRSPTFATEAFF. Using reference TRBV7-2 and TRBJ1-1 for the parts outside the CDR3, the full variable domain is GAGVSQSPSNKVTEKGKDVELRCDPISGHTALYWYRQSLGQGLEFLIYFQGNSAPDKSGLPSDRFSAERTGGSVSTLTIQRTQQEDSAVYLCASSFIRSPTFATEAFFGQGTRLTVV.

The gene calls are TRBV9 and TRBJ1-6; 7 bases fit TRBD1. This CDR3 has 17 amino acids. The junction had 14 bases not matched to a gene; V was cut back by 3 bases and J by 8 bases. CDR1 and CDR2 from the germline V gene are SGDLS and YYNGEE. CDR3 region: CASSGQGGIGIDSPLHF. CDR3 in DNA: TGTGCCAGCAGCGGACAGGGTGGGATCGGCATAGATTCACCCCTCCACTTT.

This clonotype was counted only a few times. V is TRBV28 and J is TRBJ2-7, with TRBD1 as a possible D gene (6 bases). V was trimmed by 4 bases and J by 0 bases, leaving 16 bases between them. This CDR3 has 16 residues. Germline CDR1 MDHEN, CDR2 SYDVKM. The CDR3 sequence: CASSSTGTHGSYEQYF. CDR3 coding DNA: TGTGCCAGCAGTTCCACAGGGACCCATGGCTCCTACGAGCAGTACTTC.

The chain links TRBV12-3 or TRBV12-4 to TRBJ2-1; the D gene could be TRBD1 or TRBD2 (5 bases each). The CDR3 sequence is 14 residues long. Trimming removed 5 bases from V and 4 bases from J, with 12 bases in between. CDR3 DNA sequence: TGTGCCAGCAGTATACTCGGGACGTACAATGAGCAGTTCTTC. It yields the protein CASSILGTYNEQFF.

The chain uses TRBV7-2 and TRBJ2-1, with D unclear. The germline V gene encodes CDR1 SGHTA and CDR2 FQGNSA. Deletions cut 1 base from V and 0 bases from J, with 7 bases between. The CDR3 spans 15 residues. The CDR3 coding sequence is TGTGCCAGCAGCTTAGGCTGGACCTCCTACAATGAGCAGTTCTTC. Amino acids: CASSLGWTSYNEQFF.

This chain joins TRBV7-6 and TRBJ2-2; possibly TRBD1 for D (5 bases). The V and J ends lost 5 bases and 5 bases respectively, with 9 bases between them. Per germline, CDR1 SGHVS and CDR2 FNYEAQ. The CDR3 totals 13 residues. In DNA, the CDR3 is TGTGCCAGCAGCAAAAGACAGACCGGGGAGCTGTTTTTT. Its translation is CASSKRQTGELFF.

The rearrangement joins TRBV20-1 to TRBJ2-4, with D possibly being TRBD1 (6 bases). Judging by the DNA end, TRBJ2-7 fits better; the J call may be wrong. Germline V gives CDR1 DFQATT, CDR2 SNEGSKA (reference sequence). CDR3 length equals 13 residues. The DNA for the CDR3 is TGCAGTGCCCCGGCACAGGGTGATGACGAGCAGTACTTC. Its protein product is CSAPAQGDDEQYF.

Only a few counts were recorded for this clonotype. V is TRBV29-1 and J is TRBJ1-2; perhaps TRBD1 as D (5 bases). The CDR3 consists of 14 residues. Per the germline V gene, CDR1 is SQVTM and CDR2 is ANQGSEA. Trimming took 3 bases from V and 8 from J, leaving 19 bases between them. CDR3 sequence reads: CSVEYRGTRFGYTF. CDR3 sequence (DNA): TGCAGCGTTGAGTATCGTGGGACTAGATTCGGCTACACCTTC.

This clonotype was seen a handful of times. For the CDR3, the DNA is TGCAGTGCCAGGACAGGGACCAACTCCTACGAGCAGTACTTC. Translation gives CSARTGTNSYEQYF. The V and J genes are TRBV20-1 and TRBJ2-7; TRBD1 matches at 8 bases. CDR3 size: 14 residues. Germline V gene lookup returns CDR1 DFQATT and CDR2 SNEGSKA (reference sequence). The V segment lost 6 bases and the J segment 0 bases; nucleotides outside the gene matches: 7.

The gene calls are TRBV7-2 and TRBJ2-7, with unresolved D. The germline V gene encodes CDR1 SGHTA and CDR2 FQGNSA. The CDR3 has 14 amino acids. V was trimmed by 1 base and J by 4 bases, leaving 11 bases between them. CDR3 in amino acids: CASSLEARRYEQYF. Written as DNA, the CDR3 is TGTGCCAGCAGCTTAGAGGCGCGTCGTTACGAGCAGTACTTC. Combining the CDR3 with reference TRBV7-2 and TRBJ2-7 gives the whole variable domain GAGVSQSPSNKVTEKGKDVELRCDPISGHTALYWYRQSLGQGLEFLIYFQGNSAPDKSGLPSDRFSAERTGGSVSTLTIQRTQQEDSAVYLCASSLEARRYEQYFGPGTRLTVT.

This chain links TRBV14 with TRBJ2-3; 7 positions match TRBD1. The length of the CDR3 is 15 residues. V shed 4 bases and J 3 bases; nucleotides not matched to a gene: 7. Germline loops: CDR1 SGHDN, CDR2 FVKESK. The CDR3 loop is CASSPRIQGTDTQYF. CDR3 bases: TGTGCCAGCAGCCCAAGAATACAGGGGACAGATACGCAGTATTTT.

This rearrangement joins TRBV29-1 to TRBJ1-1; 7 bases match TRBD1. Trimming removed 8 bases from V and 1 base from J; junction bases left unmatched: 10. This CDR3 comprises 14 residues. Looked up from germline, CDR1 is SQVTM and CDR2 is ANQGSEA. This CDR3 is CSSRQGRGNTEAFF. Here the CDR3 DNA reads TGCAGCTCCCGACAGGGAAGGGGGAACACTGAAGCTTTCTTT.

This clonotype was seen more than once but under ten times. J is TRBJ2-4 and V is TRBV28; D possibly matches TRBD1 or TRBD2 (6 bases each). The CDR3 extends over 12 amino acids. Trimming stripped 7 bases from V and 13 bases from J, with 17 bases between. Per germline, CDR1 MDHEN and CDR2 SYDVKM. The CDR3 DNA sequence: TGTGCCAGCACCCCTAACAGGGAGGAGCAGTACTTC. Its translation is CASTPNREEQYF.

The gene calls are TRBV7-9 and TRBJ2-5; unclear D gene. CDR1 and CDR2 from the germline V gene are SEHNR and FQNEAQ (reference sequence). The V end was cut by 1 base, the J end by 3 bases, with 9 bases between. The CDR3 loop spans 14 amino acids. CDR3 sequence: CASSLERPKETQYF. For the CDR3, the DNA is TGTGCCAGCAGCTTAGAACGGCCTAAAGAGACCCAGTACTTC.

The chain recombines TRBV7-8 with TRBJ2-5, with 7 bases that match TRBD1. V lost 4 bases to trimming and J lost 1 base; unmatched junction nucleotides: 6. The CDR3 loop spans 15 amino acids. Germline V CDR1 and CDR2: SGHVS, FQNEAQ. The DNA for the CDR3 is TGTGCCAGCAGCTCCAGGACAGGTTTCCAAGAGACCCAGTACTTC. This codes for CASSSRTGFQETQYF.

The CDR3 loop reads CASSLLGLGQQYF. The CDR3 bases are TGTGCCAGCAGCTTATTAGGTTTAGGGCAGCAGTACTTC. The chain is built from TRBV7-8 and TRBJ2-7; no firm D call. V dropped 2 bases and J dropped 8 bases, with 13 bases sitting between them. Germline V gene lookup returns CDR1 SGHVS and CDR2 FQNEAQ. The CDR3 loop spans 13 amino acids.

There are many counts of this clonotype. Germline and junction disagree at one end, which may indicate a read error. The rearrangement uses TRBV5-1 and TRBJ2-7; 7 bases line up with TRBD2. The germline CDR1 and CDR2 sequences are SGHRS and YFSETQ. This CDR3 is built from 13 residues. DNA for the CDR3: TGTGCCAGCAGCTTGGATCCCGGGAGGGAGCAGTACTTC. It specifies CASSLDPGREQYF.